This entry lists 4 T cell receptor beta chains sequenced from one sample in a study of cytomegalovirus exposure and HLA in healthy donors. 13 Jbeta primers and 60 Vbeta primers were used for the PCR. The data were produced by immunoSEQ multiplex PCR, yet TCRdb's version contains in-frame clones alone and is incomplete. The sample carries about 190,000 clones, around 82% recorded once. Material: PBMCs. These receptors were taken from a man in his late teens or twenties in good health and CMV-seronegative.

This clone was seen a single time. The genes are TRBV5-7 and TRBJ1-1, with D possibly TRBD1 on 5 matching bases. TRBV5-7 is assigned to the ORF class and has an uncertain function. V gave up 4 bases and J gave up 4 bases, with 26 bases separating them. The CDR3 sequence is 18 residues long. The CDR3: CASSVRQPTRIIFTEAFF. The DNA for the CDR3 is TGTGCCAGCAGCGTCCGACAGCCCACCAGAATAATCTTCACTGAAGCTTTCTTT.

The J gene is TRBJ2-1, the V gene TRBV28, with 9 nucleotides matching TRBD2. This CDR3 region has 17 residues. The ends lost 3 bases at V and 6 bases at J; junction bases unmatched: 12. The germline CDR1 and CDR2 sequences are MDHEN and SYDVKM. CDR3 DNA sequence: TGTGCCAGCAGTTTTCAGTATGGGCGGGAGGGCCTCAATGAGCAGTTCTTC. Its protein product is CASSFQYGREGLNEQFF. Full variable domain (missing parts from reference TRBV28 and TRBJ2-1): DVKVTQSSRYLVKRTGEKVFLECVQDMDHENMFWYRQDPGLGLRLIYFSYDVKMKEKGDIPEGYSVSREKKERFSLILESASTNQTSMYLCASSFQYGREGLNEQFFGPGTRLTVL.

The V gene is TRBV9, the J gene TRBJ1-6, with D perhaps TRBD1 (5 bases). CDR3 size: 15 residues. V was cut by 1 base and J by 9 bases, with 14 bases left in between. CDR1 and CDR2 (germline): SGDLS, YYNGEE. Here the CDR3 DNA reads TGTGCCAGCAGCGTACAGGGTTCTTCAGGTTCACCCCTCCACTTT. Translating it yields CASSVQGSSGSPLHF.

The V and J genes are TRBV4-3 and TRBJ2-7; 7 bases match TRBD2. J was trimmed by 10 bases and V by 4 bases; bases with no gene match: 13. The germline gives CDR1 LGHNA, CDR2 YSLEER. The CDR3 is made up of 14 amino acids. The CDR3 region has the DNA TGCGCCAGCAGCCGAGGGGAAGGACCGGGAGGACAGTACTTC. Its translation: CASSRGEGPGGQYF.